Shown below are 17 T cell receptor beta chains from a single sample sequenced in a study of blood T cell repertoires in COVID-19. The protocol was immunoSEQ multiplex PCR, while the TCRdb copy is restricted to in-frame clones and leaves out a portion. The table has 70,000 to 90,000 clones, roughly 80% seen once. The sequenced sample consisted of peripheral blood. The receptor set was obtained from a woman aged 60-75 years with acute or convalescent COVID-19.

This clone turned up a few times. This chain uses TRBV27 with TRBJ2-5, with a weak D call TRBD1 (7 bases). V was clipped by 9 bases and J by 3 bases, with 20 bases between them. This CDR3 has 15 residues. The germline gives CDR1 MNHEY, CDR2 SMNVEV (reference sequence). CDR3 DNA: TGTGCCAGTGGTAACCGCGGAGGGGGCGAAGAGACCCAGTACTTC. It translates to CASGNRGGGEETQYF.

The chain has TRBV2 and TRBJ1-5; TRBD1 matches 7 bases. Germline values: CDR1 SNHLY, CDR2 FYNNEI. The CDR3 totals 14 residues. The V segment lost 7 bases and the J segment 7 bases; nucleotides outside the gene matches: 10. CDR3 protein: CASTRGQKGQPQHF. CDR3 DNA sequence: TGTGCCAGCACCAGGGGACAGAAGGGGCAGCCCCAGCATTTT.

V usage is TRBV6-4 and J usage is TRBJ2-1; D gene uncertain. The CDR3 runs to 13 residues. V lost 4 bases, J lost 5 bases, and 9 bases lay in between. Germline values: CDR1 MRHNA, CDR2 SNTAGT. CDR3 protein: CASSVDTHNEQFF. CDR3 coding DNA: TGTGCCAGCAGTGTTGACACGCACAATGAGCAGTTCTTC.

The rearrangement joins TRBV10-3 to TRBJ1-2; D gene ambiguous. This CDR3 spans 12 amino acids. Germline CDR1 ENHRY, CDR2 SYGVKD. V gave up 11 bases and J gave up 2 bases, with 12 bases separating them. The DNA of the CDR3 is TGTGCCGCATGGGGAGGGAACTATGGCTACACCTTC. Its translation: CAAWGGNYGYTF.

V gene TRBV10-3 combines with J gene TRBJ2-1, with 7 bases identical to TRBD2. V shed 8 bases and J 0 bases; nucleotides not matched to a gene: 7. This CDR3 region has 15 residues. Germline V CDR1 and CDR2: ENHRY, SYGVKD. This CDR3 reads CAIRGETYSYNEQFF. CDR3 DNA: TGTGCCATCCGGGGGGAAACCTACTCCTACAATGAGCAGTTCTTC.

V and J are TRBV9 and TRBJ2-5; 10 positions match TRBD2. The J segment lost 3 bases and the V segment lost 4 bases, leaving 6 bases of the junction unmatched. This CDR3 contains 15 residues. Germline V CDR1 and CDR2: SGDLS, YYNGEE. CDR3 residues: CASSPTGTSEETQYF. The DNA of the CDR3 is TGTGCCAGCAGCCCAACCGGGACTAGCGAAGAGACCCAGTACTTC.

The chain has TRBV24-1 and TRBJ2-2; D may be TRBD1 (5 bases). The germline CDR1 and CDR2 sequences are KGHDR and SFDVKD. The CDR3 is 15 amino acids. Between the trimmed V and J ends, which lost 3 bases and 3 bases, there was a span of 10 bases. The CDR3: CATSDTRVDTGELFF. CDR3 nucleotide sequence: TGTGCCACCAGTGATACCAGGGTCGACACCGGGGAGCTGTTTTTT.

The rearrangement links TRBV5-1 to TRBJ1-4; possibly TRBD1 for D (6 bases). Looked up from germline, CDR1 is SGHRS and CDR2 is YFSETQ. Trimming stripped 7 bases from V and 4 bases from J, with 11 bases between. The CDR3 has 13 residues. The CDR3 DNA reads as TGCGCCAGCTCGGACAGCGGTAATGAAAAACTGTTTTTT. As protein: CASSDSGNEKLFF.

V usage is TRBV28 and J usage is TRBJ1-5; no reliable D call. This CDR3 region has 13 residues. Between the trimmed V and J ends, which lost 3 bases and 7 bases, there was a span of 10 bases. Per germline, CDR1 MDHEN and CDR2 SYDVKM. In DNA, the CDR3 is TGTGCCAGCAGTTTGAGGATTTGGCAGCCCCAGCATTTT. The encoded protein is CASSLRIWQPQHF.

The CDR3 nucleotides are TGTGCCACCAGTGATCGGCAGGGGGGCGAGCAGTACTTC. Its translation: CATSDRQGGEQYF. This chain links TRBV24-1 with TRBJ2-7; the D gene is possibly TRBD1 (7 bases). The CDR3 contains 13 residues. Germline CDR1 reads KGHDR; CDR2 reads SFDVKD. The germline V and J ends were trimmed by 3 bases and 6 bases, with 11 bases remaining between them.

This clone was seen just once. The genes are TRBV27 and TRBJ1-5; D is undetermined. This CDR3 region has 16 residues. Trimming shortened V by 5 bases and J by 5 bases, and 19 bases separated the two germline ends. Germline V lookup: CDR1 MNHEY, CDR2 SMNVEV (reference sequence). The CDR3 sequence: CASSPRYMAHDQPQHF. In DNA, the CDR3 is TGTGCCAGCAGTCCCCGATACATGGCCCACGATCAGCCCCAGCATTTT.

The chain combines TRBV7-9 with TRBJ1-3, with D hard to call. CDR3 length equals 11 residues. From germline, CDR1 is SEHNR and CDR2 FQNEAQ (reference sequence). Trimming stripped 5 bases from V and 4 bases from J, with 3 bases between. This CDR3 is CASSQGNTIYF. The CDR3 coding sequence is TGTGCCAGCAGCCAGGGAAACACCATATATTTT.

In the case of this clone: Within the sample, other DNA sequences also encode this same CDR3. The chain carries TRBV5-4 and TRBJ2-2; D may be TRBD2 (5 bases). The CDR3 extends over 13 amino acids. Germline V gives CDR1 SGHNT, CDR2 YYREEE (reference sequence). V dropped 0 bases and J dropped 6 bases, with 6 bases sitting between them. The CDR3 here is CASSLGGSGELFF. The CDR3 nucleotides read TGTGCCAGCAGCTTGGGCGGGTCCGGGGAGCTGTTTTTT. Full variable domain (outside the CDR3, taken from reference TRBV5-4 and TRBJ2-2): ETGVTQSPTHLIKTRGQQVTLRCSSQSGHNTVSWYQQALGQGPQFIFQYYREEENGRGNFPPRFSGLQFPNYSSELNVNALELDDSALYLCASSLGGSGELFFGEGSRLTVL.

In this sample, this clone turned up once. The J gene is TRBJ2-5, the V gene TRBV6-1; D unresolved. The CDR3 extends over 15 amino acids. The germline CDR1 and CDR2 sequences are MNHNS and SASEGT. Trimming pared 0 bases from V and 2 bases from J, leaving 10 bases between. The CDR3 sequence: CASSEAGVPQETQYF. CDR3 coding DNA: TGTGCCAGCAGTGAAGCTGGAGTACCTCAAGAGACCCAGTACTTC.

The chain combines TRBV3-1 (or the pseudogene TRBV3-2) with TRBJ1-2; 7 positions agree with TRBD1. V dropped 4 bases and J dropped 4; count of bases not matched to a gene: 6. Germline CDR1 and CDR2: LGHDT and YNNKEL (reference sequence). CDR3 length equals 14 residues. This CDR3 reads CASSPLGQAYGYTF. For the CDR3, the DNA is TGTGCCAGCAGCCCGTTAGGACAGGCCTATGGCTACACCTTC.

This chain joins TRBV24-1 and TRBJ1-1; D call uncertain. This CDR3 has 15 amino acids. Trimming shortened V by 4 bases and J by 1 base, and 12 bases separated the two germline ends. Per germline, CDR1 KGHDR and CDR2 SFDVKD. Here the CDR3 DNA reads TGTGCCACCAGTGACGCCACGGGGAGGAACACTGAAGCTTTCTTT. It translates to CATSDATGRNTEAFF.

This chain links TRBV19 with TRBJ2-2, with a weak D call TRBD1 (6 bases). Trimming took 0 bases from V and 8 from J, leaving 10 bases between them. Germline V gives CDR1 LNHDA, CDR2 SQIVND (reference sequence). The CDR3 runs 14 residues. CDR3 protein: CASSIDRGLGELFF. CDR3 nucleotides: TGTGCCAGTAGTATAGACAGGGGTTTGGGGGAGCTGTTTTTT.